The sample holds many counts of the clone carrying this TCR beta chain. Its specificity is not known. The sample is drawn from a study of early T cells in non-severe SARS-CoV-2 infection. About the research overall: Chains were not paired, and sequencing was done on bulk RNA from unsorted whole blood. Study-level findings and limits: The VDJdb matching leaned toward anti-spike CD8 responses and overlooked private and CD4 specificities.

The protocol attached unique molecular identifiers to individual cDNA molecules. MiXCR was run by TCRdb on the 5' RACE reads, yielding one entry per CDR3 protein. The repertoire holds about 35,000 distinct CDR3 sequences, about 5.2% seen once, with about 5.7% in the top ten. This CDR3 region has 13 residues. CDR1 and CDR2 (germline): DFQATT, SNEGSKA (reference sequence). V dropped 6 bases and J dropped 5; count of bases not matched to a gene: 5. The sequence came from an adult who was a healthcare worker with PCR-confirmed SARS-CoV-2 infection or an uninfected control (not recorded which). Sequenced material: whole blood, taken at baseline. The chain has TRBV20-1 and TRBJ1-1, with TRBD1 identical over 11 bases. The DNA for the CDR3 is TGCAGTGCACGGACAGGGGGCGAAACTGAAGCTTTCTTT. This codes for CSARTGGETEAFF.